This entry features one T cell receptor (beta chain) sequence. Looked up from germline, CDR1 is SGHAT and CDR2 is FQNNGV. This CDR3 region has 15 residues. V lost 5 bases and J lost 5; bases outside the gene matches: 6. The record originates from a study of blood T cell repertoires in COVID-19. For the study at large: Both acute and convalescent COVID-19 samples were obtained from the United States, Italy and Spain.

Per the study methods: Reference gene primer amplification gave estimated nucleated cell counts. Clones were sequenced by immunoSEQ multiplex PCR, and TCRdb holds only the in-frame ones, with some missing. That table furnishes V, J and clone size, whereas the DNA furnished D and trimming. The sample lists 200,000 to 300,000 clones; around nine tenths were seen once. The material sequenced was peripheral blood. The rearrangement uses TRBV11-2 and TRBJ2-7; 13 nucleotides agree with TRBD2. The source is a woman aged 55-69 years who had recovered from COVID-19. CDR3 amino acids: CASSAGTSGVDEQYF. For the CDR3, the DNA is TGTGCCAGCAGCGCCGGGACTAGCGGGGTTGACGAGCAGTACTTC.